The rows below give T cell receptor beta chains drawn from one sample of a study of T cell clones after liver transplantation. Their antigens are not known. Sequencing used immunoSEQ multiplex PCR; TCRdb keeps in-frame clones, though not all of them. The table includes about 1,100 clones, approximately 44% detected once. The source material was CD4+ T cells from cultured PBMCs. The receptors originated from a human patient who received a liver transplant. Some T cells here may be from the graft donor. The conserved cysteine and the conserved F or W are not part of the CDR3 here.

j_gene: TRBJ2-7
v_gene: TRBV2
CDR3aa: ASRGQPYEQY

j_gene: TRBJ1-2
v_gene: TRBV19
CDR3aa: ASSTIPGGYT

j_gene: TRBJ2-7
v_gene: TRBV28
CDR3aa: ASRTSGLSSYEQY

j_gene: TRBJ2-5
v_gene: TRBV18
CDR3aa: ASSPGPETQY

j_gene: TRBJ2-7
v_gene: TRBV11-2
CDR3aa: ASSERVPLEQY

j_gene: TRBJ2-1
v_gene: TRBV25-1
CDR3aa: ASSIAGGGYNEQF

j_gene: TRBJ1-2
v_gene: TRBV6-5
CDR3aa: ASSSRGGPRGGYT

j_gene: TRBJ1-2
v_gene: TRBV7-3
CDR3aa: ASSSLTGDGYT

j_gene: TRBJ2-1
v_gene: TRBV19
CDR3aa: ASSIRLAVLYNEQF

j_gene: TRBJ2-7
v_gene: TRBV27
CDR3aa: ASSPRTRTYEQY

j_gene: TRBJ2-5
v_gene: TRBV7-2
CDR3aa: ASSLNAGGWETQY

j_gene: TRBJ2-1
v_gene: TRBV7-7
CDR3aa: ASSLASSDNEQF

j_gene: TRBJ2-7
v_gene: TRBV11-3
CDR3aa: ASSLGGRTLPEQY

j_gene: TRBJ2-4
v_gene: TRBV9
CDR3aa: ASSPPGTSGSSIQY

j_gene: TRBJ2-6
v_gene: TRBV7-9
CDR3aa: ASSFVGSGANVLT

j_gene: TRBJ1-4
v_gene: TRBV5-1
CDR3aa: ASSLAGQGTNEKLF

j_gene: TRBJ1-1
v_gene: TRBV11-3
CDR3aa: ASSLSPRANTEAF